A single sample is the source of the 27 T cell receptor beta chains below, sequenced in a study of low-dose radiotherapy and immunotherapy resistance in tumors. cDNA synthesis used a TRAV/TRBV-specific primer set for both chains. Amplification, which lasted approximately 20 PCR cycles, used a constant-region primer and V-primer adapter to amplify TCRs. TCRdb passed the reads through MiXCR, listing each CDR3 protein once. The sample lists around 10,000 distinct CDR3 sequences, 60% to 80% occurring once. The source is a human donor with advanced metastatic prostate, ovarian, gallbladder or colorectal cancer (not recorded which). This table probably holds off-target reads from a library built for another chain.

This clonotype was observed a few times. Here the CDR3 reads CASSLDPLLPAKGGLSGANVLTF. CDR3 nucleotide sequence: TGCGCCAGCAGCTTGGACCCCCTCCTACCCGCCAAGGGTGGGCTCTCTGGGGCCAACGTCCTGACTTTC. The chain combines TRBV5-1 with TRBJ2-6; D unclear. This CDR3 spans 23 amino acids. Between the trimmed V and J ends, which lost 0 bases and 0 bases, there was a span of 28 bases. CDR1 is SGHRS and CDR2 is YFSETQ in the germline V gene.

The chain uses TRBV7-2 and TRBJ2-2; D is unclear. Looked up from germline, CDR1 is SGHTA and CDR2 is FQGNSA. The V end lost 5 bases, the J end lost 4 bases, and 8 bases lay between the germline ends. This CDR3 region has 13 residues. The CDR3 spells CASSHTGTGELFF. The CDR3 bases are TGTGCCAGCAGCCACACCGGCACCGGGGAGCTGTTTTTT.

The chain links TRBV2 to TRBJ2-7, with unresolved D. CDR3 size: 13 residues. With 2 bases removed from V and 1 base from J, the gap between germline ends came to 6 bases. Per the germline V gene, CDR1 is SNHLY and CDR2 is FYNNEI. In DNA form, the CDR3 reads TGTGCCAGCAGTGAATCTCTATCCTACGAGCAGTACTTC. Its protein is CASSESLSYEQYF.

The V gene is TRBV11-1, the J gene TRBJ2-5; 9 nucleotides align to TRBD1. The length of the CDR3 is 14 residues. Per germline, CDR1 SGHAT and CDR2 FQDESV (reference sequence). J was trimmed by 1 base and V by 4 bases; bases with no gene match: 1. The CDR3 spells CASSSGQGQETQYF. The CDR3, as DNA: TGTGCCAGCAGCTCGGGACAGGGCCAAGAGACCCAGTACTTC.

The V and J genes are TRBV29-1 and TRBJ1-1; D is undetermined. The V end lost 4 bases, the J end lost 6 bases, and 9 bases lay between the germline ends. Germline CDR1 reads SQVTM; CDR2 reads ANQGSEA. The CDR3 runs to 11 residues. DNA of the CDR3: TGCAGCGTTGGTTCTGGGGCTGAAGCTTTCTTT. Translated, it gives CSVGSGAEAFF.

The chain links TRBV20-1 to TRBJ1-2; no definite D call. The CDR3 loop spans 13 amino acids. Germline V gives CDR1 DFQATT, CDR2 SNEGSKA (reference sequence). V was cut by 7 bases and J by 4 bases, with 16 bases left in between. The CDR3 loop is CSVPGSGSYGYTF. CDR3 DNA sequence: TGCAGTGTACCGGGGTCGGGGTCCTATGGCTACACCTTC.

The chain uses TRBV20-1 and TRBJ1-5; D call uncertain. The germline CDR1 and CDR2 sequences are DFQATT and SNEGSKA (reference sequence). V was cut by 0 bases and J by 7 bases, with 7 bases left in between. The CDR3 extends over 12 amino acids. The CDR3 DNA reads as TGCAGTGCTAGAGATGGGAGCCAGCCCCAGCATTTT. It translates to CSARDGSQPQHF.

J is TRBJ1-4 and V is TRBV20-1; 8 bases align to TRBD1. Losses at the gene ends were 0 bases for V and 5 bases for J; bases not matched to a gene: 8. Germline CDR1 is DFQATT and CDR2 is SNEGSKA (reference sequence). This CDR3 has 16 amino acids. The CDR3 DNA reads as TGCAGTGCTAGAGACCCGAACAGGGGGTGGAATGAAAAACTGTTTTTT. It translates to CSARDPNRGWNEKLFF.

V and J are TRBV28 and TRBJ1-1; D unresolved. The CDR3 covers 14 residues. Germline CDR1 reads MDHEN; CDR2 reads SYDVKM. V lost 2 bases to trimming and J lost 4 bases, with 11 bases between them. This chain's CDR3 is CASSLLRGGTEAFF. Here the CDR3 DNA reads TGTGCCAGCAGTTTACTTCGGGGTGGCACTGAAGCTTTCTTT.

This chain connects TRBV7-2 to TRBJ2-1; 13 nucleotides match TRBD2. CDR1 and CDR2 (germline): SGHTA, FQGNSA. The CDR3 spans 17 residues. V was pared by 2 bases and J by 7 bases, with 8 bases of the junction left unmatched. The CDR3: CASSLRGTSGKMNEQFF. The CDR3 DNA follows: TGTGCCAGCAGCTTAAGGGGGACTAGCGGGAAGATGAATGAGCAGTTCTTC.

The gene calls are TRBV29-1 and TRBJ2-2; D is possibly TRBD1 (5 bases). This CDR3 comprises 14 residues. CDR1 and CDR2 (germline): SQVTM, ANQGSEA. Trimming shortened V by 6 bases and J by 3 bases, and 14 bases separated the two germline ends. DNA of the CDR3: TGCAGCGTAACCGGACACATTGACACCGGGGAGCTGTTTTTT. Protein product: CSVTGHIDTGELFF.

This clonotype was observed a handful of times. The chain carries TRBV18 and TRBJ2-1; TRBD1 might be the D (6 bases). There are 14 residues in the CDR3. Trimming pared 6 bases from V and 9 bases from J, leaving 18 bases between. Germline CDR1 reads KGHSH; CDR2 reads LQKENI. CDR3: CASSTFHRESEQFF. Written as DNA, the CDR3 is TGTGCCAGCTCCACTTTTCACAGGGAAAGTGAGCAGTTCTTC.

This clonotype showed up just a few times. The CDR3 spells CATSAPGGQEFF. Here the CDR3 DNA reads TGTGCCACCAGTGCCCCTGGGGGACAGGAGTTCTTC. The chain links TRBV24-1 to TRBJ2-1, with TRBD1 matching over 8 bases. V trimming: 5 bases; J trimming: 14 bases; junction bases outside the gene matches: 7. Per germline, CDR1 KGHDR and CDR2 SFDVKD. This CDR3 region has 12 residues.

This clonotype was observed a handful of times. This chain connects TRBV14 to TRBJ2-2; the D is unclear. The CDR3 extends over 13 amino acids. V was cut by 0 bases and J by 4 bases, with 3 bases left in between. Germline V gene data show CDR1 as SGHDN and CDR2 as FVKESK. The CDR3: CASSQELTGELFF. The CDR3, as DNA: TGTGCCAGCAGCCAAGAACTCACCGGGGAGCTGTTTTTT. The variable domain in full, completed from reference TRBV14 and TRBJ2-2, reads EAGVTQFPSHSVIEKGQTVTLRCDPISGHDNLYWYRRVMGKEIKFLLHFVKESKQDESGMPNNRFLAERTGGTYSTLKVQPAELEDSGVYFCASSQELTGELFFGEGSRLTVL.

The rearrangement joins TRBV5-1 to TRBJ2-4; D may be TRBD1 (7 bases). Germline V gene sequence: CDR1 SGHRS, CDR2 YFSETQ. Trimming shortened V by 4 bases and J by 1 base, and 9 bases separated the two germline ends. The CDR3 consists of 14 residues. The CDR3 spells CASSPGGAKNIQYF. The CDR3 bases are TGCGCCAGCAGCCCAGGGGGGGCCAAAAACATTCAGTACTTC. Combining the CDR3 with reference TRBV5-1 and TRBJ2-4 gives the whole variable domain KAGVTQTPRYLIKTRGQQVTLSCSPISGHRSVSWYQQTPGQGLQFLFEYFSETQRNKGNFPGRFSGRQFSNSRSEMNVSTLELGDSALYLCASSPGGAKNIQYFGAGTRLSVL.

The sample holds a few counts of this clonotype. The gene calls are TRBV5-1 and TRBJ2-1, with TRBD2 matching over 8 bases. Germline trimming cut 6 bases from V and 4 bases from J; bases unmatched to any gene: 9. Per the germline V gene, CDR1 is SGHRS and CDR2 is YFSETQ. The CDR3 covers 15 residues. This chain's CDR3 is CASNFGLAAYNEQFF. The DNA for the CDR3 is TGCGCCAGCAACTTCGGACTAGCAGCTTACAATGAGCAGTTCTTC.

The chain has TRBV20-1 and TRBJ1-5, with 8 bases aligning to TRBD1. Germline loops: CDR1 DFQATT, CDR2 SNEGSKA (reference sequence). This CDR3 has 11 amino acids. V lost 5 bases and J lost 12; bases outside the gene matches: 6. CDR3 coding DNA: TGCAGTGCTTCGACAGGGGCTCGCCAGCATTTT. As protein: CSASTGARQHF.

This rearrangement joins TRBV12-5 to TRBJ2-2, with 9 bases aligning to TRBD2. This CDR3 is built from 19 residues. The germline V gene encodes CDR1 LGHNT and CDR2 FRNRAP. The trim removed 1 base at V and 6 bases at J, leaving 15 bases unmatched. CDR3 residues: CASGLAPKPGLASAGELFF. Here the CDR3 DNA reads TGTGCTAGTGGTTTGGCCCCTAAACCCGGACTAGCGTCGGCCGGGGAGCTGTTTTTT.

This clonotype occurred once. The V call is TRBV6-6, the J call TRBJ1-3; D unresolved. The CDR3 covers 16 residues. In germline, CDR1 is MNHNY, CDR2 SVGAGI (reference sequence). With 3 bases removed from V and 0 bases from J, the gap between germline ends came to 12 bases. The CDR3 nucleotides are TGTGCCAGCAGTTATCAAGTCGGGTACTCTGGAAACACCATATATTTT. Translating it yields CASSYQVGYSGNTIYF.

The chain joins TRBV5-1 to TRBJ2-2; D is uncertain. In germline, CDR1 is SGHRS, CDR2 YFSETQ. Trimming removed 4 bases at V and 1 base at J, with 5 bases between. The CDR3 consists of 13 residues. In DNA form, the CDR3 reads TGCGCCAGCAGCGCTCAGAACACCGGGGAGCTGTTTTTT. It codes for CASSAQNTGELFF.

The chain links TRBV2 to TRBJ2-3; D not certain. The CDR3 sequence is 13 residues long. Trimming took 8 bases from V and 2 from J, leaving 11 bases between them. Germline lookup yields CDR1 SNHLY and CDR2 FYNNEI. The DNA for the CDR3 is TGTGCCAGCGGCGAACCCTTCACAGATACGCAGTATTTT. As protein: CASGEPFTDTQYF.

The rearrangement joins TRBV12-3 or TRBV12-4 to TRBJ2-1; 9 bases line up with TRBD2. The CDR3 length is 17 residues. V trimming: 5 bases; J trimming: 2 bases; junction bases outside the gene matches: 10. Here the CDR3 reads CASSETRGGAPYNEQFF. The CDR3 DNA is TGTGCCAGCAGTGAAACGCGCGGGGGGGCGCCCTACAATGAGCAGTTCTTC.

V is TRBV12-3 or TRBV12-4 and J is TRBJ2-3; D remains ambiguous. Between the trimmed V and J ends, which lost 3 bases and 4 bases, there was a span of 5 bases. The CDR3 has 12 amino acids. CDR3 sequence reads: CASSFVADTQYF. In DNA form, the CDR3 reads TGTGCCAGCAGTTTTGTGGCAGATACGCAGTATTTT.

V gene TRBV6-1 combines with J gene TRBJ1-2; 9 bases agree with TRBD1. Germline values: CDR1 MNHNS, CDR2 SASEGT. V trimming: 5 bases; J trimming: 2 bases; junction bases outside the gene matches: 3. This CDR3 is 14 amino acids long. The CDR3 DNA is TGTGCCAGCAGTTCAGGGACAGGGAACTATGGCTACACCTTC. Translation gives CASSSGTGNYGYTF.

This chain uses TRBV28 with TRBJ1-5; the D gene is possibly TRBD1 (5 bases). The V gene lost 7 bases and the J gene lost 0 bases, with 16 bases spanning the gap. CDR3 length: 16 residues. The germline V gene encodes CDR1 MDHEN and CDR2 SYDVKM. The CDR3 protein is CASMGWGISSNQPQHF. CDR3 sequence (DNA): TGTGCCAGCATGGGATGGGGCATCTCTAGCAATCAGCCCCAGCATTTT.

The rearrangement uses TRBV20-1 and TRBJ1-1; D not certain. Looked up from germline, CDR1 is DFQATT and CDR2 is SNEGSKA (reference sequence). Trimming left V 3 bases short and J 5 bases short, with 13 bases between. This CDR3 is 13 amino acids long. The CDR3 sequence: CSASPDVITEAFF. As DNA, the CDR3 is TGCAGTGCTAGTCCGGATGTAATTACTGAAGCTTTCTTT.

The J gene is TRBJ1-3, the V gene TRBV18; D unclear. Germline V gene sequence: CDR1 KGHSH, CDR2 LQKENI. The V end lost 2 bases, the J end lost 4 bases, and 9 bases lay between the germline ends. The CDR3 length is 14 residues. CDR3 loop: CASSPRESGNTIYF. The CDR3, as DNA: TGTGCCAGCTCACCAAGGGAGTCCGGAAACACCATATATTTT.